This TCR beta chain was recorded in a study (dated by TCRdb to 2012 to 2014). This clonotype has just a few counts. Its antigen specificity is not known. No much larger clone is present one base from it, and per-base qualities are unavailable. Sequencing was carried out with an Illumina Genome Analyzer IIx. The public reads were run again by TCRdb, first through fastp at Q25 and then through MiXCR, and only productive beta chains were kept. Every CDR3 protein is listed once, alongside the most common genes and DNA of its rows. For this sample the table gives about 15,000 distinct CDR3 sequences, of which 30% to 45% were detected only once. About 16% of the sample comes from the top ten. CDR1 and CDR2, looked up from the germline V gene, are LGHNA and YSLEER. V was cut back by 2 bases and J by 0 bases, leaving a gap of 13 bases between them. Including the terminal cysteine and phenylalanine, the CDR3 comprises 16 residues. Of all the DNA, just the CDR3 is kept, 48 bases in frame from base 1.

The sequencing input was blood. The clonotype comes from a human donor. This chain joins TRBV4-3 to TRBJ1-2; the D gene identity is not certain. The CDR3 corresponds to CASSQLGAGPNYGYTF. The nucleotides read TGCGCCAGCAGCCAATTAGGAGCAGGCCCTAACTATGGCTACACCTTC.